This T cell receptor beta chain was sequenced during a study of cytomegalovirus exposure and HLA in healthy donors (TCRdb year 2017). A note on the overall study: An earlier analysis of approximately 640 of the donors reported 250 to 300 Gb of sequence data and some 100 million unique TCR beta sequences from 150 million to 200 million T cells. The number of typed donors differed by locus: roughly 629-630 for A, B, C, DRB1 and DQB1; 522 for DQA1; 606 for DPA1; and roughly 470 for DPB1. Along with the approximately 650-subject first cohort, a separate validation cohort of around 110 different subjects was used. An earlier analysis of around 580 of the donors used high-throughput TCR beta sequencing to judge whether each TCR beta V gene segment behaved as functional or pseudogenic. An early release that covered about 600 HLA-typed donors contained 300 to 350 gigabases of sequencing data and tens of millions of unique TCR sequences. The study used immunosequencing to profile the T cell repertoires of approximately 630 subjects and linked those repertoires to cytomegalovirus serostatus. Rather than using new phenotypic data, the later analysis identified candidate immune exposures from TCR beta sequences and from how often those sequences occurred across donors. The study aimed to test whether cataloging public T cell receptors could reveal signatures of past pathogen exposure. All discovery cohort repertoires had been generated using a single sequencing platform. A later analysis re-analyzed previously published TCR beta repertoires from roughly 600 donors and added high-resolution HLA genotyping to study TCR occurrence patterns. Of the 300 to 450 genotyped donors, less than 90% were placed in the genetic ancestry cluster associated with self-reported Caucasian donors. HLA typing covered class I and class II loci at four-digit resolution. Several DR-DQ haplotypes were treated as single units for association and clustering because of strong linkage in the cohort. A later genetic analysis used genome-wide SNP genotypes for about 60% of the 666 donors, treating that subset as a discovery cohort. Alongside the repertoire data, information on donor age, sex, ethnicity and CMV serostatus was compiled. To predict cytomegalovirus infection status, the study combined high-throughput TCR immunosequencing, statistical association of individual TCRs with disease status, and machine learning. On average, roughly 200,000 unique TCR beta nucleotide sequences were sequenced per donor among 398 genotyped donors of the cohort, with approximately 18% of those sequences being non-productive. The investigation overall reported the following: Some IMGT-functional V segments, including TRBV6-2 and TRBV6-3, could not be told apart with the 87-base-pair reads, so those segments were excluded. In a later analysis, the rate of TCR association differed among HLA loci, with DRB1 alleles having the most associated TCRs and HLA-C alleles having the fewest. A further reported finding was that TCR beta sequences accurately predicted the HLA-A and HLA-B alleles for most subjects in the first cohort. While some public TCRs were present in many individuals, most TCR sequences turned up only very rarely across donors. The presence/absence analyses assumed that sequencing depth was roughly uniform across donors, and that assumption may not be true. In a later analysis, most CMV-associated TCR beta chains were found to appear HLA-restricted, with HLA associations seemingly driven largely by CMV exposure. When HLA alleles, especially DR and DQ, strongly co-occurred, TCR associations were difficult to assign to individual alleles. A total of about 180 TCR beta chains were listed by the study as associated with cytomegalovirus. Linkage disequilibrium might explain the correlated functional status among segregating V segments, but an unknown experimental factor could not be ruled out. An earlier analysis of around 540 of the donors showed that most TCR beta V segments appeared in productive rearrangements either about 87% or about 30% of the time, which broadly matched IMGT annotations. Compared with the roughly 670-donor mean, donors in an Asian-associated ancestry cluster had fewer N-insertions in productive TCRs, according to a later genetic analysis. At a false discovery rate of 0.05, a later analysis linked fewer than 20,000 TCR beta sequences to specific HLA alleles. The earlier analysis of a few hundred of the donors excluded over 15 rarely observed V segments, including chromosome 9 orphons, because counts were too low. In a later analysis, HLA-associated TCR beta chains were found to be more clonally expanded and to have lower generation probabilities than equally common non-associated chains. It was suggested by the authors that the approach could potentially be generalized to other disease states and immunological phenotypes. This cohort had only TCR beta chains sequenced, and the lack of alpha or paired-chain data limited which features could be detected. The classifier was reported to diagnose cytomegalovirus status with high specificity and sensitivity in both the original cohort and the validation cohort. V-gene and J-gene trimming of TCR beta chains was associated with a missense DCLRE1C variant in a later genetic analysis, and the association was replicated in an independent cohort. Because some donors lacked HLA typing at each locus, the association tests relied only on the typed subset. A group of highly shared sequence variants was considered likely to be a technical artifact of the sequencing pipeline. A later analysis reported that several top co-occurrence clusters appeared linked to parvovirus B19, influenza, CMV and Epstein-Barr virus. CMV serostatus was the only immune exposure information available for the cohort. A few of the identified cytomegalovirus-associated TCR beta chains were confirmed in vitro to be specific for cytomegalovirus antigens.

The cohort consisted of 670 or so healthy bone marrow donors. Cohort members were all nominally healthy when sampled, although unrecorded immune exposures were likely present. The donor was CMV seropositive and belonged to the group of around 300 seropositive cohort members. Each donor provided a peripheral blood sample, and peripheral blood mononuclear cells were used for TCR beta sequencing. The Qiagen DNeasy Blood Extraction Kit was used to extract genomic DNA from the blood cell samples. Libraries were made using the immunoSEQ multiplex PCR assay. A mixture of 60 forward primers for TCR Vbeta segments and 13 reverse primers for TCR Jbeta segments was used in the multiplex PCR. Amplification of the CDR3 region of rearranged TCR beta genes was performed with a multiplex PCR assay on genomic DNA. The amplified TCR beta libraries were sequenced on the Illumina HiSeq System as 87-base-pair reads. The authors processed their data as follows. In a later analysis, some 80 million unique TCR beta chains were counted across the 500 to 850 repertoires, and about 10 million of these chains were shared by at least two donors. Raw reads were error-corrected and collapsed into unique sequences by a nearest-neighbor algorithm in which closely related sequences were merged to remove PCR and sequencing errors. V, D and J gene segments were assigned by aligning CDR3 sequences to IMGT reference sequences. For a sequence to be retained, a match of at least six nucleotides to both a V gene segment and a J gene segment was required. A rearrangement was called productive if the CDR3 had no stop codons and remained in frame with V and J, and every other rearrangement was called non-productive. CDR3 was defined according to IMGT convention as the region running from the second conserved V-encoded cysteine to the conserved J-encoded phenylalanine. In an earlier analysis of some 550 of the donors, sequences lacking an unambiguous match to a single V gene segment were excluded. An earlier analysis of 450 to 650 of the donors called V segments functional above 56.7% productive rearrangements and segregating when the between-donor standard deviation exceeded 5%. To diagnose cytomegalovirus status from the catalog of TCR beta chain sequences, a statistical classification framework was built. A later analysis assigned V and J genes by comparing TCR nucleotide sequences with IMGT/GENE-DB human TR gene sequences. In a later analysis, CDR3 sequences and most-parsimonious VDJ recombination scenarios were assigned using the TCRdist pipeline. In a later analysis, each TCR beta chain was defined by its CDR3 amino acid sequence together with its V-gene family, and reads without a unique V-gene family were excluded. In a later analysis, around 600 highly shared, low-generation-probability nucleotide sequences were removed to address suspected cross-contamination and a sequencing artifact. A later analysis calculated a clonal expansion index for each public chain from normalized within-repertoire ranks of inferred template counts. In a later analysis, generation probabilities were computed with a VDJ recombination model fitted to out-of-frame rearrangements, and the resulting probabilities were checked against IGoR. In a later analysis, hypergeometric tests were used to score TCR-TCR, TCR-HLA and TCR-CMV co-occurrence, with a repertoire-size bias correction applied to TCR pairs. To estimate false discovery rates, a later analysis permuted the HLA or CMV assignments 20 times. In a later analysis, co-occurring TCRs were grouped using DBSCAN, and TCRdist sequence similarity was added for clustering within HLA-allele-positive subsets. Repertoires with fewer than 30,000 or more than 120,000 public chains, plus five repertoires with anomalous nucleotide sharing, were excluded from co-occurrence clustering. TCRdb provides this immuneACCESS table in a form limited to in-frame rearrangements. Some clones are lacking; in checked studies, under half of them reflect an unresolved V gene, and why the rest are absent is not known. The V and J calls and the clone size are those of that table, but D and trimming were determined from the DNA. Recorded for this sample are 130,000 to 150,000 clones; about four fifths of them occurred a single time. Around 4.1% of the sample rests with the top ten.

Points on this clone: Its recognized antigen is unknown. Base qualities are missing; no much larger clone stands one base away.

CDR1 and CDR2 were assigned from the germline V gene as SGHTA and FQGTGA. The CDR3 holds 13 amino acids from the cysteine to the phenylalanine. Only the CDR3 region is kept as DNA, spanning 39 bases read in frame from base 1. The junction carries 8 bases between V and J, which are trimmed by 5 bases and 1 base respectively. This clonotype originated in a man aged 35-49 years in good health and CMV-seropositive. Sequencing was done on a sample of PBMCs. Recombination linked TRBV7-3 to TRBJ1-1; too little of a D gene remains to name it. The CDR3 region has the sequence CASSRQENTEAFF. The DNA sequence follows: TGTGCCAGCAGCCGACAAGAGAACACTGAAGCTTTCTTT. Reference TRBV7-3 and TRBJ1-1 proteins supply the regions before and after the CDR3; the full variable domain is: GAGVSQTPSNKVTEKGKYVELRCDPISGHTALYWYRQSLGQGPEFLIYFQGTGAADDSGLPNDRFFAVRPEGSVSTLKIQRTERGDSAVYLCASSRQENTEAFFGQGTRLTVV.